What follows are 19 T cell receptor beta chains derived from one specimen sequenced in a study of blood T cell repertoires in COVID-19. Measured with immunoSEQ multiplex PCR; TCRdb has only the in-frame clones, and not every one. Of 200,000 or so clones listed, 80% to 85% are singletons. Sequenced: peripheral blood. The source is a woman in her 30s with acute or convalescent COVID-19.

In this sample, this clone turned up a few times. The chain combines TRBV3-1 (or the pseudogene TRBV3-2) with TRBJ2-5; maybe TRBD2 (5 bases). Trimming removed 3 bases from V and 3 bases from J, with 5 bases in between. Germline V gene lookup returns CDR1 LGHDT and CDR2 YNNKEL (reference sequence). CDR3 length: 12 amino acids. As DNA, the CDR3 is TGTGCCAGCAGCCAGGAGGAAGAGACCCAGTACTTC. This sequence encodes CASSQEEETQYF.

The V call is TRBV27, the J call TRBJ2-3; 11 bases map to TRBD2. J was trimmed by 3 bases and V by 5 bases; bases with no gene match: 7. The germline V gene encodes CDR1 MNHEY and CDR2 SMNVEV (reference sequence). This CDR3 contains 16 residues. The CDR3, as DNA: TGTGCCAGCAGTATCAGACTAGCGGGACGTACAGATACGCAGTATTTT. This translates into CASSIRLAGRTDTQYF.

This clone was picked up a small number of times. This chain joins TRBV6-1 and TRBJ2-1; 11 positions agree with TRBD2. Germline V CDR1 and CDR2: MNHNS, SASEGT. The J segment lost 4 bases and the V segment lost 3 bases, leaving 2 bases of the junction unmatched. There are 15 residues in the CDR3. In nucleotides, the CDR3 is TGTGCCAGCAGTGACCTAGCGGGGGGATACAATGAGCAGTTCTTC. The encoded protein is CASSDLAGGYNEQFF.

The CDR3 DNA is TGCAGCGTTGGGGCAGGGAATGAAAAACTGTTTTTT. Translation: CSVGAGNEKLFF. The rearrangement joins TRBV29-1 to TRBJ1-4; a weak D match, TRBD1 (5 bases). V was cut by 4 bases and J by 5 bases, with 8 bases left in between. The CDR3 spans 12 residues. Germline CDR1 SQVTM, CDR2 ANQGSEA.

The genes are TRBV19 and TRBJ1-2; D may be TRBD1 (6 bases). Germline V CDR1 and CDR2: LNHDA, SQIVND (reference sequence). Trimming pared 3 bases from V and 6 bases from J, leaving 14 bases between. This CDR3 has 14 residues. The CDR3 region is CASSIGSGVDGYTF. CDR3 nucleotide sequence: TGTGCCAGTAGTATTGGGTCAGGGGTCGATGGCTACACCTTC. The variable domain in full, completed from reference TRBV19 and TRBJ1-2, reads DGGITQSPKYLFRKEGQNVTLSCEQNLNHDAMYWYRQDPGQGLRLIYYSQIVNDFQKGDIAEGYSVSREKKESFPLTVTSAQKNPTAFYLCASSIGSGVDGYTFGSGTRLTVV.

For this clone: This CDR3 is also generated by other DNA sequences in the sample. The CDR3 region is CASSIGTGSYEQYF. The CDR3 DNA reads TGTGCCAGTAGTATTGGTACAGGGTCCTACGAGCAGTACTTC. The chain has TRBV19 and TRBJ2-7, with TRBD1 as a possible D gene (6 bases). The CDR3 is 14 amino acids. V lost 3 bases and J lost 1, with 10 bases in between. In germline, CDR1 is LNHDA, CDR2 SQIVND (reference sequence).

This clone was picked up a small number of times. J is TRBJ1-2 and V is TRBV4-2; 8 nucleotides match TRBD1. Germline CDR1 LGHNA, CDR2 YNFKEQ. Trimming cost V 0 bases and J 1 base; bases outside gene matches: 4. This CDR3 has 16 residues. CDR3 nucleotides: TGTGCCAGCAGCCAAGACGGGACAGGTCGTAACTATGGCTACACCTTC. Translating it yields CASSQDGTGRNYGYTF.

CDR3 amino acids: CASSLQGRRVNVLTF. The CDR3, as DNA: TGTGCCAGCAGTCTACAGGGGAGAAGGGTCAACGTCCTGACTTTC. The rearrangement joins TRBV2 to TRBJ2-6; 7 nucleotides align to TRBD1. The V gene end was trimmed by 5 bases and the J gene end by 9 bases; junction bases not matched to a gene: 10. This CDR3 spans 15 amino acids. Germline V gene sequence: CDR1 SNHLY, CDR2 FYNNEI.

This clone was counted a few times. V gene TRBV7-9 combines with J gene TRBJ2-3; TRBD1 agrees at 8 bases. With 3 bases clipped from V and 4 bases from J, the junction kept 3 bases outside the gene matches. There are 14 residues in the CDR3. Germline V gene sequence: CDR1 SEHNR, CDR2 FQNEAQ (reference sequence). The CDR3 protein is CASSFDRGSDTQYF. The CDR3 region has the DNA TGTGCCAGCAGCTTCGACAGGGGTTCAGATACGCAGTATTTT.

V usage is TRBV15 and J usage is TRBJ2-1; 11 positions match TRBD2. CDR1 is LNHNV, CDR2 YYDKDF, per germline (reference sequence). V lost 0 bases and J lost 8; bases outside the gene matches: 6. CDR3 size: 16 residues. CDR3 coding DNA: TGTGCCACCAGCAGAGATGAACTAGCGGGGGTCTATGAGCAGTTCTTC. Translation: CATSRDELAGVYEQFF.

This clone came up once. The chain recombines TRBV4-1 with TRBJ1-2, with a tentative D call TRBD1 (6 bases). The CDR3 has 16 amino acids. Germline V gene lookup returns CDR1 MGHRA and CDR2 YSYEKL. V was pared by 4 bases and J by 2 bases, with 17 bases between. In nucleotides, the CDR3 is TGCGCCAGCAGCCTAAGCCTACAGGGCCAAAACTATGGCTACACCTTC. This codes for CASSLSLQGQNYGYTF.

Only one count was recorded for this clone. J is TRBJ1-2 and V is TRBV6-5; D is ambiguous. The CDR3 consists of 14 residues. V was shortened by 0 bases and J by 7 bases, with 12 bases between the two germline ends. Germline CDR1 is MNHEY and CDR2 is SVGAGI. The CDR3 loop is CASSYSAQETGYTF. The CDR3 nucleotides read TGTGCCAGCAGTTACTCTGCCCAGGAAACTGGCTACACCTTC.

The chain carries TRBV9 and TRBJ1-1; TRBD1 agrees at 7 bases. Trimming took 1 base from V and 0 from J; bases not matched to a gene: 6. This CDR3 is 16 amino acids long. CDR1 is SGDLS, CDR2 YYNGEE, per germline. This CDR3 is CASSVILGQMNTEAFF. CDR3 DNA: TGTGCCAGCAGCGTAATCTTGGGACAGATGAACACTGAAGCTTTCTTT.

The chain has TRBV6-5 and TRBJ1-2; 7 nucleotides agree with TRBD1. The V and J ends lost 6 bases and 8 bases, in that order; junction bases with no gene match: 9. The germline gives CDR1 MNHEY, CDR2 SVGAGI. This CDR3 spans 13 amino acids. CDR3 bases: TGTGCCAGCAGGGGACAGACAGACGGGGGCTACACCTTC. Translating gives CASRGQTDGGYTF.

The chain joins TRBV10-3 to TRBJ1-2; 7 bases agree with TRBD1. Unmatched junction bases numbered 12, after V lost 2 bases and J lost 0 bases. The CDR3 has 18 residues. CDR1 is ENHRY and CDR2 is SYGVKD in the germline V gene. DNA of the CDR3: TGTGCCATCAGTGAGCGACCCGGGACAGTAAAAGCTAACTATGGCTACACCTTC. The encoded protein is CAISERPGTVKANYGYTF.

This chain connects TRBV21-1 to TRBJ1-5; TRBD1 was called by the table and not checked on the DNA. TRBV21-1 is shown as a pseudogene. This CDR3 has 21 residues. CDR3 sequence: CASSYFPGQGARVDSNQPQHF. The DNA of the CDR3 is TGTGCCAGCAGCTACTTCCCGGGACAGGGGGCGAGGGTCGATAGCAATCAGCCCCAGCATTTT.

The chain employs TRBV5-1 and TRBJ2-6; tentatively, D is TRBD1 (5 bases). Germline V gene sequence: CDR1 SGHRS, CDR2 YFSETQ. V lost 2 bases to trimming and J lost 0 bases, with 15 bases between them. This CDR3 is 18 amino acids long. CDR3 protein: CASSFQGALSSGANVLTF. The CDR3 DNA reads as TGCGCCAGCAGCTTTCAAGGGGCCCTTAGCTCTGGGGCCAACGTCCTGACTTTC.

V gene TRBV20-1 combines with J gene TRBJ1-5, with 7 bases lining up with TRBD1. The CDR3 sequence is 16 residues long. The ends lost 3 bases at V and 4 bases at J; junction bases unmatched: 12. Germline assignment: CDR1 DFQATT and CDR2 SNEGSKA (reference sequence). The DNA for the CDR3 is TGCAGTGCTAGTCAAGGACAGGCCTTGGGGAATCAGCCCCAGCATTTT. Translated: CSASQGQALGNQPQHF.

The gene calls are TRBV5-1 and TRBJ1-6; no firm D call. The length of the CDR3 is 16 residues. V gave up 3 bases and J gave up 0 bases, with 10 bases separating them. Germline CDR1 SGHRS, CDR2 YFSETQ. The CDR3 DNA follows: TGCGCCAGCAGCTCTCACGTGAGCTCCTATAATTCACCCCTCCACTTT. Protein: CASSSHVSSYNSPLHF. Using reference TRBV5-1 and TRBJ1-6 for the parts outside the CDR3, the full variable domain is KAGVTQTPRYLIKTRGQQVTLSCSPISGHRSVSWYQQTPGQGLQFLFEYFSETQRNKGNFPGRFSGRQFSNSRSEMNVSTLELGDSALYLCASSSHVSSYNSPLHFGNGTRLTVT.